This T cell receptor (beta chain) derives from a study of cytomegalovirus exposure and HLA in healthy donors. Each donor's status was that of a healthy bone marrow donor. With 1 base removed from V and 8 bases from J, the gap between germline ends came to 5 bases. Germline CDR1 is DFQATT and CDR2 is SNEGSKA (reference sequence). This CDR3 has 10 residues. PCR was performed using 60 Vbeta and 13 Jbeta primers. Libraries were prepared by immunoSEQ multiplex PCR; TCRdb keeps only in-frame clonotypes and omits some of them. The sample holds over 150,000 clones, around 75% seen once. The chain uses TRBV20-1 and TRBJ1-1; D is unresolved. The TCR comes from a male donor in good health and CMV-seronegative. The sample comprised PBMCs. DNA of the CDR3: TGCAGTGCTAGAGCCCCGGAAGCTTTCTTT. It yields the protein CSARAPEAFF.